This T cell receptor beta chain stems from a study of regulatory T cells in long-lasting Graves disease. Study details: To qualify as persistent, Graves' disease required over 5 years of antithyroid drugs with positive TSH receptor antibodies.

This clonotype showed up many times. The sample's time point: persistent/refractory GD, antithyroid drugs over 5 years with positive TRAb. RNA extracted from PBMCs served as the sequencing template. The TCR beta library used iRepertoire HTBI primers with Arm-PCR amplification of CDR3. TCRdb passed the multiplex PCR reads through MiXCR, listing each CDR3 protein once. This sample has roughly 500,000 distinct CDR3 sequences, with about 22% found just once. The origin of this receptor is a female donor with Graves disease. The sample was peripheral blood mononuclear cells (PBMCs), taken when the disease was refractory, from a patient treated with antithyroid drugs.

The CDR3: CASSSGTGRPSYEQYF. CDR3 in DNA: TGTGCCAGCAGTTCTGGGACGGGGAGGCCATCCTACGAGCAGTACTTC. The chain couples TRBV28 to TRBJ2-7; possibly TRBD2 for D (6 bases). Trimming removed 4 bases at V and 1 base at J, with 17 bases between. Germline V gene data show CDR1 as MDHEN and CDR2 as SYDVKM. CDR3 length equals 16 residues. Full variable domain (missing parts from reference TRBV28 and TRBJ2-7): DVKVTQSSRYLVKRTGEKVFLECVQDMDHENMFWYRQDPGLGLRLIYFSYDVKMKEKGDIPEGYSVSREKKERFSLILESASTNQTSMYLCASSSGTGRPSYEQYFGPGTRLTVT.